The next 2 T cell receptor beta chains were all read from a single sample in a study of shared clonotypes between healthy human individuals. Sequencing used immunoSEQ multiplex PCR; TCRdb keeps in-frame clones, though not all of them. Found here are roughly 700,000 clones, roughly 88% of them singletons; the top ten hold about 33%. The sequenced sample was memory CD8+ T cells from PBMCs. Subset in this sample: CD45RO+ cells pooled with CCR7-negative TemRA cells. These receptors were taken from a man aged 18 to 35 in good health. Some clones in this sample may be carry-over from other donors' samples.

This chain connects TRBV9 to TRBJ2-1; 10 bases line up with TRBD2. In germline, CDR1 is SGDLS, CDR2 YYNGEE. V gave up 1 base and J gave up 0 bases; unmatched junction bases: 4. The CDR3 spans 17 residues. The CDR3 loop is CASSVRTSGDSYNEQFF. CDR3 bases: TGTGCCAGCAGCGTAAGGACTAGCGGTGACTCCTACAATGAGCAGTTCTTC.

The rearrangement uses TRBV9 and TRBJ2-1, with 13 bases fitting TRBD2. The V gene's germline CDR1 is SGDLS and CDR2 YYNGEE. Losses at the gene ends were 2 bases for V and 4 bases for J; bases not matched to a gene: 3. The CDR3 is 16 amino acids. DNA for the CDR3: TGTGCCAGCAGCGTGGGACTAGCGGGATTTTACAATGAGCAGTTCTTC. It translates to CASSVGLAGFYNEQFF.